The rows below give T cell receptor beta chains drawn from one sample of a study of long-term antiretroviral therapy in people with HIV. The assay was immunoSEQ multiplex PCR, and TCRdb's table has in-frame clones only and misses some. The sample includes under 30,000 clones, roughly four fifths of them seen just once. The input for sequencing was unsorted PBMCs, taken 4.4 years after starting antiretroviral therapy. These receptors originate from a young man with HIV. Each CDR3 is given with its conserved first and last residue. Each record gives: J gene, CDR3 length, clone size, D gene, V gene, CDR3 protein, CDR3 DNA. The D gene is left open where the match is weak. The size of a clone is reported for some rows only, either as once, few or many, or as a class for expanded clones.

j_call: TRBJ2-3; cdr3_length: 17; clone_size: NA; d_call: NA; v_call: TRBV23-1; cdr3_aa: CASSLGGGAISPDTQYF; cdr3_nt: TGCGCCAGCAGTCTGGGGGGAGGTGCTATCTCTCCAGATACGCAGTATTTT
j_call: TRBJ1-2; cdr3_length: 13; clone_size: NA; d_call: NA; v_call: TRBV27; cdr3_aa: CASSSGPSYGYTF; cdr3_nt: TGTGCCAGCAGTTCAGGACCTAGCTATGGCTACACCTTC
j_call: TRBJ2-7; cdr3_length: 12; clone_size: NA; d_call: NA; v_call: TRBV10-1; cdr3_aa: CASSEVGDQKYF; cdr3_nt: TGCGCCAGCAGTGAGGTGGGGGACCAGAAGTACTTC
j_call: TRBJ1-1; cdr3_length: 15; clone_size: NA; d_call: NA; v_call: TRBV28; cdr3_aa: CASRETLGGNTEAFF; cdr3_nt: TGTGCCAGCAGAGAAACACTGGGGGGGAACACTGAAGCTTTCTTT
j_call: TRBJ2-7; cdr3_length: 11; clone_size: NA; d_call: NA; v_call: TRBV6-5; cdr3_aa: CASRRGYEQYF; cdr3_nt: TGTGCCAGCAGGAGGGGATACGAGCAGTACTTC
j_call: TRBJ2-6; cdr3_length: 16; clone_size: NA; d_call: NA; v_call: TRBV14; cdr3_aa: CASSQVPGVRANVLTF; cdr3_nt: TGTGCCAGCAGCCAAGTCCCAGGGGTAAGGGCCAACGTCCTGACTTTC
j_call: TRBJ2-7; cdr3_length: 15; clone_size: NA; d_call: TRBD2; v_call: TRBV7-6; cdr3_aa: CASSSGSLGMYEQYF; cdr3_nt: TGTGCCAGCAGTAGCGGGAGTTTGGGTATGTACGAGCAGTACTTC
j_call: TRBJ2-7; cdr3_length: 15; clone_size: NA; d_call: NA; v_call: TRBV28; cdr3_aa: CASRGGIADTYEQYF; cdr3_nt: TGTGCCAGCAGAGGCGGCATAGCGGATACCTACGAGCAGTACTTC
j_call: TRBJ1-1; cdr3_length: 15; clone_size: NA; d_call: NA; v_call: TRBV18; cdr3_aa: CASSPFRGADTEAFF; cdr3_nt: TGTGCCAGCTCACCATTCAGGGGTGCGGACACTGAAGCTTTCTTT
j_call: TRBJ2-5; cdr3_length: 18; clone_size: NA; d_call: TRBD1; v_call: TRBV13; cdr3_aa: CASSPTRNRGRGQETQYF; cdr3_nt: TGTGCCAGCAGCCCAACCCGGAACAGGGGTAGAGGCCAAGAGACCCAGTACTTC
j_call: TRBJ2-1; cdr3_length: 15; clone_size: NA; d_call: TRBD2; v_call: TRBV6-5; cdr3_aa: CASIGWAGVGNEQFF; cdr3_nt: TGTGCCAGCATAGGGTGGGCGGGAGTAGGCAATGAGCAGTTCTTC
j_call: TRBJ2-7; cdr3_length: 12; clone_size: NA; d_call: NA; v_call: TRBV28; cdr3_aa: CASSSYGYEQYF; cdr3_nt: TGTGCCAGCAGTTCCTACGGTTACGAGCAGTACTTC
j_call: TRBJ1-2; cdr3_length: 17; clone_size: NA; d_call: NA; v_call: TRBV9; cdr3_aa: CASSSSGTPGANYGYTF; cdr3_nt: TGTGCCAGCAGCTCAAGTGGGACACCCGGGGCTAACTATGGCTACACCTTC
j_call: TRBJ2-7; cdr3_length: 14; clone_size: NA; d_call: NA; v_call: TRBV28; cdr3_aa: CASSLASAQYEQYF; cdr3_nt: TGTGCCAGCAGTTTGGCGAGCGCCCAATACGAGCAGTACTTC
j_call: TRBJ2-7; cdr3_length: 14; clone_size: few; d_call: NA; v_call: TRBV5-1; cdr3_aa: CASSGRDITYEQYF; cdr3_nt: TGCGCCAGCAGCGGACGGGACATTACCTACGAGCAGTACTTC
j_call: TRBJ2-3; cdr3_length: 15; clone_size: NA; d_call: NA; v_call: TRBV5-1; cdr3_aa: CASSVSGMTGDTQYF; cdr3_nt: TGCGCCAGCAGCGTATCCGGGATGACGGGAGATACGCAGTATTTT
j_call: TRBJ2-7; cdr3_length: 14; clone_size: NA; d_call: TRBD2; v_call: TRBV4-1; cdr3_aa: CASSQAPLAGEQYF; cdr3_nt: TGCGCCAGCAGCCAAGCCCCCCTAGCGGGCGAGCAGTACTTC
j_call: TRBJ1-1; cdr3_length: 14; clone_size: NA; d_call: TRBD1; v_call: TRBV11-2; cdr3_aa: CASSPTGVTAEAFF; cdr3_nt: TGTGCCAGCAGCCCGACAGGGGTCACTGCTGAAGCTTTCTTT
j_call: TRBJ2-7; cdr3_length: 13; clone_size: NA; d_call: TRBD1; v_call: TRBV4-3; cdr3_aa: CASSQEIWGQVYF; cdr3_nt: TGCGCCAGCAGCCAAGAGATATGGGGACAGGTGTACTTC
j_call: TRBJ1-5; cdr3_length: 15; clone_size: NA; d_call: NA; v_call: TRBV28; cdr3_aa: CASSFGGFGNQPQHF; cdr3_nt: TGTGCCAGCAGTTTTGGTGGGTTTGGCAATCAGCCCCAGCATTTT
j_call: TRBJ2-1; cdr3_length: 15; clone_size: NA; d_call: NA; v_call: TRBV5-1; cdr3_aa: CASSLARTAYNEQFF; cdr3_nt: TGCGCCAGCAGCTTGGCCAGGACCGCCTACAATGAGCAGTTCTTC
j_call: TRBJ2-7; cdr3_length: 15; clone_size: NA; d_call: TRBD2; v_call: TRBV7-9; cdr3_aa: CASSLEGGRAGEQYF; cdr3_nt: TGTGCCAGCAGCTTAGAGGGCGGGAGGGCTGGGGAGCAGTACTTC
j_call: TRBJ2-5; cdr3_length: 17; clone_size: NA; d_call: NA; v_call: TRBV27; cdr3_aa: CASRTIGIRRDQETQYF; cdr3_nt: TGTGCCAGCAGGACAATCGGTATCCGTCGGGACCAAGAGACCCAGTACTTC
j_call: TRBJ2-2; cdr3_length: 14; clone_size: NA; d_call: NA; v_call: TRBV27; cdr3_aa: CASRARVYTGELFF; cdr3_nt: TGTGCCAGCAGAGCCAGGGTTTACACCGGGGAGCTGTTTTTT
j_call: TRBJ2-1; cdr3_length: 13; clone_size: once; d_call: NA; v_call: TRBV27; cdr3_aa: CASSPLTGNEQFF; cdr3_nt: TGTGCCAGCAGTCCCCTAACGGGGAATGAGCAGTTCTTC
j_call: TRBJ2-3; cdr3_length: 14; clone_size: NA; d_call: TRBD2; v_call: TRBV28; cdr3_aa: CASAPGGEADTQYF; cdr3_nt: TGTGCCAGCGCCCCGGGGGGGGAGGCAGATACGCAGTATTTT
j_call: TRBJ1-1; cdr3_length: 13; clone_size: few; d_call: NA; v_call: TRBV19; cdr3_aa: CASSPTGSTEAFF; cdr3_nt: TGTGCCAGTAGTCCGACTGGTTCCACTGAAGCTTTCTTT
j_call: TRBJ1-4; cdr3_length: 12; clone_size: NA; d_call: NA; v_call: TRBV19; cdr3_aa: CASSGGRKKLFF; cdr3_nt: TGTGCCAGTAGTGGGGGACGAAAAAAACTGTTTTTT